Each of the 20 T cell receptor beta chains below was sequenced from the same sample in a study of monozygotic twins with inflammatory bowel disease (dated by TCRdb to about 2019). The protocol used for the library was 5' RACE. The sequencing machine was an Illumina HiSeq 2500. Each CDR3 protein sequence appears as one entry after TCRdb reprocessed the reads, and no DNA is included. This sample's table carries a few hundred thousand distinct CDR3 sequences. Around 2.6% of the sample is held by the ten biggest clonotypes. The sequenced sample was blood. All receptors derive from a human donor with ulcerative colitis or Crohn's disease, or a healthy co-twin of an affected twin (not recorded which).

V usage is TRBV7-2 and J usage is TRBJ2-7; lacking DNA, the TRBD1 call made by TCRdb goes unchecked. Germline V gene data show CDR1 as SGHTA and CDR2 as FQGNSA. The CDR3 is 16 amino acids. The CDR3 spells CASSSYSHLGGYEQYF.

CDR3 protein: CASKFTSSYNEQFF. The V call is TRBV6-2 or TRBV6-3, the J call TRBJ2-1. The germline CDR1 and CDR2 sequences are MNHEY and SVGEGT. The CDR3 spans 14 residues.

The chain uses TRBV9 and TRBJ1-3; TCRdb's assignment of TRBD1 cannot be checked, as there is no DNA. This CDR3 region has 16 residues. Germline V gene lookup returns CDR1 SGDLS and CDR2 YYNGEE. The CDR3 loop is CASSAQGAFSGNTIYF.

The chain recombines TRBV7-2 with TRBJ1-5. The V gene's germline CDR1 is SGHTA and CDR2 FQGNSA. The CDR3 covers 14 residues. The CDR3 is CASSLAFSNQPQHF.

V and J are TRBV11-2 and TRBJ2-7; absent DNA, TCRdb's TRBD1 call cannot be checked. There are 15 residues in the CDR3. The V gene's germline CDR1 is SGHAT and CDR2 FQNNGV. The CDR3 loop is CASSSSLDRGREQYF.

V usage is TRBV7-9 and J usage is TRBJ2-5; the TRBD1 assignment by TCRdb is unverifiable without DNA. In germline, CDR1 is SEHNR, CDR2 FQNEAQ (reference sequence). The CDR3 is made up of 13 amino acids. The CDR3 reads CASVKGAEETQYF.

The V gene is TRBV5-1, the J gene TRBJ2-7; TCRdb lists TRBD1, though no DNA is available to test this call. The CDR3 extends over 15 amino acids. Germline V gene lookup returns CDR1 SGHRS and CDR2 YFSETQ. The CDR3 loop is CASSFNRDRAYEQYF.

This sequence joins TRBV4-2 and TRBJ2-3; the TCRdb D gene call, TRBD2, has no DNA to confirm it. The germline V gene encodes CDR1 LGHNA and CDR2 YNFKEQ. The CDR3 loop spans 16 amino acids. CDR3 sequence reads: CASSQGPSGVADTQYF.

Here the CDR3 reads CASSLSVKEKLFF. The chain carries TRBV7-8 and TRBJ1-4. Germline values: CDR1 SGHVS, CDR2 FQNEAQ. The CDR3 totals 13 residues.

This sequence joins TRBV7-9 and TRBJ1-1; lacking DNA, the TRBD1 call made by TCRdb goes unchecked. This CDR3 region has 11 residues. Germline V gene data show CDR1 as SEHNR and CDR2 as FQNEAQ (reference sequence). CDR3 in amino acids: CASSLEGGAFF.

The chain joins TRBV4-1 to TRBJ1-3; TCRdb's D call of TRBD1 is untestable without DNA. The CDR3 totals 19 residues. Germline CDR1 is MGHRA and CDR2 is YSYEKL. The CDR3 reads CASSSRQAGGAYSGNTIYF.

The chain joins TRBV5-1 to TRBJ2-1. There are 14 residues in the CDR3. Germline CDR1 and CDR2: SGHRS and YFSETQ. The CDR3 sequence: CASSPDSSYNEQFF.

The CDR3: CASSLPESSGANVLTF. V usage is TRBV5-5 and J usage is TRBJ2-6. The CDR3 sequence is 16 residues long. Germline CDR1 reads SGHKS; CDR2 reads YYEKEE (reference sequence).

The CDR3 is CASSQGWGLSTADTQYF. The rearrangement uses TRBV14 and TRBJ2-3; TCRdb reports TRBD2, a call that lacks DNA to check it against. Germline lookup yields CDR1 SGHDN and CDR2 FVKESK. This CDR3 contains 17 residues.

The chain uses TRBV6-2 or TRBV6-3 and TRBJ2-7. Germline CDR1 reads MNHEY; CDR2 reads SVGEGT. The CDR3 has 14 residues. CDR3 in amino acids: CASSYVLKSYEQYF.

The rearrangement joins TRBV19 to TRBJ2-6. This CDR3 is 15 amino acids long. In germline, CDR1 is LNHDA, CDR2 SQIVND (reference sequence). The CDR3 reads CASKKLGTGANVLTF.

The CDR3 loop reads CSARSPNTGELFF. The V and J genes are TRBV20-1 and TRBJ2-2. The CDR3 contains 13 residues. The germline V gene has CDR1 DFQATT and CDR2 SNEGSKA (reference sequence).

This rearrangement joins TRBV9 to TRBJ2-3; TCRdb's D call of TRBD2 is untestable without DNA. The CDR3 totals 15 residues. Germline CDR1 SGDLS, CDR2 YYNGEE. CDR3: CASSRIAGSTDTQYF.

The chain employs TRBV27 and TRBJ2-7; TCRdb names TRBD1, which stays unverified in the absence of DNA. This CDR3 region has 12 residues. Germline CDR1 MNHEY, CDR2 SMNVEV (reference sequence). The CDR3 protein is CASRDTPYEQYF.

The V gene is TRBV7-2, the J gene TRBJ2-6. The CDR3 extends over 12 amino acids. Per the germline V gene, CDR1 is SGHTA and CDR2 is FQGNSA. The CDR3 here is CASSFTGNVLTF.